This T cell receptor (beta chain) stems from a study of PD-1 blockade in mismatch repair-deficient tumors. This CDR3 contains 15 residues. The germline CDR1 and CDR2 sequences are MNHEY and SMNVEV (reference sequence). V dropped 6 bases and J dropped 5 bases, with 17 bases sitting between them. Profiling relied on immunoSEQ multiplex PCR, and the TCRdb table lists in-frame clones only, not all of them. Here the sample spans some 120,000 clones, roughly 80% being singletons. This clone is termed medium-sized (0.01 to 0.1%). Here the sequenced sample was peripheral blood, taken 60 weeks after starting pembrolizumab. This sequence originates from an adult with mismatch repair-deficient cancer. The chain combines TRBV27 with TRBJ2-1; a weak D match, TRBD1 (6 bases). CDR3 sequence: CASRVSGRGNNEQFF. CDR3 DNA sequence: TGTGCCAGCAGAGTGTCTGGCAGGGGCAACAATGAGCAGTTCTTC.